This TCR beta chain was obtained from a study of CD8+CD57+ T cells in acquired aplastic anemia. Study overall: Mean yield of DNA from sorted CD4+ and CD8+ cells was roughly 3.2 ug.

Sequenced patients had shown CD8+CD57+ cell expansion by flow cytometry. Each patient gave a blood sample that was collected before any therapy had been received. As for this clonotype: Its antigen is as yet unknown.

CDR3 length: 15 amino acids. Trimming left V 0 bases short and J 8 bases short, with 14 bases between. In germline, CDR1 is SGHNT, CDR2 YENEEA. Study-wide results and limits: Patients and controls had in common 25 to 35 CD8+ CDR3 sequences. The study found no significant CD8+ Simpson's diversity difference between patients and controls.

The template used for profiling TCR beta VDJ and CDR3 was genomic DNA. TCRdb reprocessed the reads with MiXCR, giving one entry per CDR3 protein. The sample consists of approximately 250,000 distinct CDR3 sequences, 82% of them appearing once. Specimen: sorted CD4+, CD8+, or CD8+CD57+ T cells (not recorded which) from PBMCs. This TCR was recovered from a human donor with aplastic anemia. V and J are TRBV11-3 and TRBJ2-1; D uncertain. The CDR3: CASSLDLAGADEQFF. DNA of the CDR3: TGTGCCAGCAGCTTAGATCTGGCAGGCGCGGATGAGCAGTTCTTC.